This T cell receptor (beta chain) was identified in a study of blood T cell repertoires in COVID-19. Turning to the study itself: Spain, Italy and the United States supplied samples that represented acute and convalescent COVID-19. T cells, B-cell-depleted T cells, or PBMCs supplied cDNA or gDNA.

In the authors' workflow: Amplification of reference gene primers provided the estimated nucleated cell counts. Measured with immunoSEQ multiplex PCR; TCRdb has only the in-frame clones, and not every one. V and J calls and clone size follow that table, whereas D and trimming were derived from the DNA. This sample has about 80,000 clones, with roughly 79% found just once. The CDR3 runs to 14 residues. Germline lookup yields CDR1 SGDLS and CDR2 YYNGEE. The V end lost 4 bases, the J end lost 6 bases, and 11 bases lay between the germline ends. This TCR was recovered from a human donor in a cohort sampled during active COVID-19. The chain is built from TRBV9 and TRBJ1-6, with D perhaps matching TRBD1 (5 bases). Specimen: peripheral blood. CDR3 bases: TGTGCCAGCAGCCCCCTGGGGGGTAATTCACCCCTCCACTTT. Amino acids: CASSPLGGNSPLHF.